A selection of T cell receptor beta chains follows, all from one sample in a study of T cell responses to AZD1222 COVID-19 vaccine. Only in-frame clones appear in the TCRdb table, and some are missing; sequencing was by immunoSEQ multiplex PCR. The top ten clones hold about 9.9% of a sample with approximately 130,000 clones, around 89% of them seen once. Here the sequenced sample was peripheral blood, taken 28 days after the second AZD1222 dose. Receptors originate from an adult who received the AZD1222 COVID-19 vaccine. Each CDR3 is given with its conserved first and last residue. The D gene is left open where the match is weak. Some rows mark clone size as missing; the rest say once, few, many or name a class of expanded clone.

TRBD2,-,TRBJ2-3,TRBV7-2,CASSLRLAGGTDTQYF,TGTGCCAGCAGCCTAAGACTAGCGGGGGGAACAGATACGCAGTATTTT
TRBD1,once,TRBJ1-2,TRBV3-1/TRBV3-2,CASSHPDRDHGYTF,TGTGCCAGCAGCCACCCGGACAGGGATCATGGCTACACCTTC
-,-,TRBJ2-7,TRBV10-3,CAISELAGEGPYEQYF,TGTGCCATCAGTGAGTTGGCGGGCGAGGGTCCCTACGAGCAGTACTTC
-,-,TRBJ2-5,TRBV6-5,CASSYPSLGGTQYF,TGTGCCAGCAGTTACCCCAGTTTAGGAGGGACCCAGTACTTC
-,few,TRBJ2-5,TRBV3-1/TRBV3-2,CASSPLGVEETQYF,TGTGCCAGCAGCCCCCTGGGAGTGGAAGAGACCCAGTACTTC
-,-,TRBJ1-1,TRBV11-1,CASSMLRGVGTEAFF,TGTGCCAGCAGTATGCTCAGGGGAGTAGGCACTGAAGCTTTCTTT
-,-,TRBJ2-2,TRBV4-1,CASSQDELRELFF,TGCGCCAGCAGCCAAGATGAGCTCCGGGAGCTGTTTTTT
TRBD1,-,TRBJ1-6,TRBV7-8,CASSKRTGGRSPLHF,TGTGCCAGCAGCAAAAGGACAGGGGGCCGGTCACCCCTCCACTTT
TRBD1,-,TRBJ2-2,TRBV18,CASSPTGGRSTGELFF,TGTGCCAGCTCACCGACAGGGGGCAGGAGCACCGGGGAGCTGTTTTTT
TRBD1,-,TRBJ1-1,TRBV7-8,CASSLTGETEAFF,TGTGCCAGCAGCCTAACAGGGGAAACTGAAGCTTTCTTT
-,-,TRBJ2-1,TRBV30,CAWSDYTREQFF,TGTGCCTGGAGTGACTACACCAGAGAGCAGTTCTTC
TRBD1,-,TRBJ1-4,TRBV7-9,CATASGDRGQGEKLFF,TGTGCCACCGCCTCAGGGGACAGGGGGCAGGGTGAAAAACTGTTTTTT
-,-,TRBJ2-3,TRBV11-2,CASSSNTDTQYF,TGTGCCAGCAGCTCTAACACAGATACGCAGTATTTT
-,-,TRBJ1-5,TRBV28,CASSSGRQPQHF,TGTGCCAGCAGTTCCGGTCGCCAGCCCCAGCATTTT
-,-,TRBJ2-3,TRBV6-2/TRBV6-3,CASSYGDTQYF,TGTGCCAGCAGTTACGGCGATACGCAGTATTTT
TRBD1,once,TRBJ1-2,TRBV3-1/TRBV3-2,CASRRGQGANYGYTF,TGTGCCAGCAGGCGAGGACAGGGGGCTAACTATGGCTACACCTTC
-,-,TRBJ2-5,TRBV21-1,CASSKVKEKTGAGGQETQYF,TGTGCCAGCAGCAAAGTAAAAGAAAAGACGGGAGCGGGAGGGCAAGAGACCCAGTACTTC
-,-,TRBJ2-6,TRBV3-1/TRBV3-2,CASSYSGANVLTF,TGTGCCAGCAGCTACTCTGGGGCCAACGTCCTGACTTTC
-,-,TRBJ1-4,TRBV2,CASRGLNEKLFF,TGTGCCAGCAGGGGGCTTAATGAAAAACTGTTTTTT
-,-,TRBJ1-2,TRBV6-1,CASSDLHGYGYTF,TGTGCCAGCAGTGACCTCCACGGCTATGGCTACACCTTC
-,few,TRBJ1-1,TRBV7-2,CASSFVVTEAFF,TGTGCCAGCAGCTTCGTGGTTACCGAAGCTTTCTTT
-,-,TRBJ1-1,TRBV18,CASSPLAGGNTEAFF,TGTGCCAGCTCACCATTGGCCGGGGGGAACACTGAAGCTTTCTTT
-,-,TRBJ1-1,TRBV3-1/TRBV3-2,CASSQEGTATEAFF,TGTGCCAGCAGCCAAGAAGGGACCGCCACTGAAGCTTTCTTT
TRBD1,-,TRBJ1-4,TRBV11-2,CASSSGPGTGEGRLFF,TGTGCCAGCAGCTCAGGCCCCGGGACAGGGGAAGGTAGACTGTTTTTT
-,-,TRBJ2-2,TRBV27,CASSSGPTTGTGELFF,TGTGCCAGCAGTTCCGGACCAACAACGGGGACCGGGGAGCTGTTTTTT
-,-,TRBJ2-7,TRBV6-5,CASSYLGEQYF,TGTGCCAGCAGTTACCTTGGAGAGCAGTACTTC
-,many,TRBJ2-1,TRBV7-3,CASAQGAASYNEQFF,TGTGCCAGCGCCCAGGGAGCGGCCTCCTACAATGAGCAGTTCTTC
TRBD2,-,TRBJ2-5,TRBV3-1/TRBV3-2,CASSQVRAGAFVTQYF,TGTGCCAGCAGCCAAGTGAGAGCGGGAGCCTTCGTGACCCAGTACTTC
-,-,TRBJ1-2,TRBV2,CASRPGDPSYGYTF,TGTGCCAGCCGTCCAGGCGACCCGAGCTATGGCTACACCTTC
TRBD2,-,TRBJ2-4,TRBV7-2,CASSPQGLAGENIQYF,TGTGCCAGCAGCCCCCAGGGACTAGCGGGGGAAAACATTCAGTACTTC
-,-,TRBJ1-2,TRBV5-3,CARSLEAGAQNYGYTF,TGTGCCAGAAGCTTGGAAGCAGGGGCCCAAAACTATGGCTACACCTTC
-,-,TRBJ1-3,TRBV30,CAWLGGLNTIYF,TGTGCCTGGTTGGGGGGACTGAACACCATATATTTT
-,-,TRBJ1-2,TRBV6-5,CASSYSDATNYGYTF,TGTGCCAGCAGTTACTCGGACGCCACTAACTATGGCTACACCTTC
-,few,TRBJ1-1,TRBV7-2,CASSSDMNTEAFF,TGTGCCAGCAGCTCAGACATGAACACTGAAGCTTTCTTT
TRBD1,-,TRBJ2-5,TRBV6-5,CASSWGQGGETQYF,TGTGCCAGCAGTTGGGGACAGGGGGGCGAGACCCAGTACTTC
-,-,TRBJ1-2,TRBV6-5,CASRFVGFDGYTF,TGTGCCAGCAGGTTCGTCGGTTTCGATGGCTACACCTTC
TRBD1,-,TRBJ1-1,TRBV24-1,CATNRDRDMNTEAFF,TGTGCCACAAATCGGGACAGAGATATGAACACTGAAGCTTTCTTT
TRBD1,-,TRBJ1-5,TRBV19,CASSGTGLDQPQHF,TGTGCCAGTAGTGGGACAGGCCTTGATCAGCCCCAGCATTTT
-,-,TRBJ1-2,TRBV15,CATSRGYTF,TGTGCCACCAGCAGAGGCTACACCTTC
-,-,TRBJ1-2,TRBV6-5,CASRLELNYGYTF,TGTGCCAGTCGGTTGGAACTTAACTATGGCTACACCTTC